What follows are 21 T cell receptor beta chains derived from one specimen sequenced in a study of tumor and adjacent non-tumor tissue in lung cancer. RNA was extracted from bulk tissue without any cell sorting. This non-tumor lung sample came from over 3 cm beyond the tumor edge. TCRbeta libraries were built with three rounds of nested PCR, modified from ARM-PCR. TCRdb ran MiXCR on the multiplex PCR reads and lists one entry per CDR3 protein. The sample contains 90,000 to 100,000 distinct CDR3 sequences, 75% to 90% of which appear only once. Sample: distant non-tumor lung tissue. Receptors originate from a man aged 55 to 70 with small cell lung cancer.

Remarks on this clonotype: With a much larger clone just one base away, this may be a read error. The chain joins TRBV28 to TRBJ1-5; D is unclear. Germline V CDR1 and CDR2: MDHEN, SYDVKM. Trimming removed 1 base at V and 4 bases at J, with 11 bases between. This CDR3 is built from 15 residues. CDR3 bases: TGTGCCAGCAGTTTATTATCGGAAGGGAATCAGCCCCAGCATTTT. Translating it yields CASSLLSEGNQPQHF.

As concerns this clonotype: At one end the junction does not follow the germline gene, possibly because of a read error. V usage is TRBV28 and J usage is TRBJ2-6; D tentatively reads TRBD1 or TRBD2 (6 bases each). The germline V gene encodes CDR1 MDHEN and CDR2 SYDVKM. The CDR3 loop spans 16 amino acids. The CDR3 here is CARSLSRGGVANVLTF. As DNA, the CDR3 is TGTGCCAGGAGTTTATCCAGGGGAGGTGTGGCCAACGTCCTGACTTTC. Combining the CDR3 with reference TRBV28 and TRBJ2-6 gives the whole variable domain DVKVTQSSRYLVKRTGEKVFLECVQDMDHENMFWYRQDPGLGLRLIYFSYDVKMKEKGDIPEGYSVSREKKERFSLILESASTNQTSMYLCARSLSRGGVANVLTFGAGSRLTVL.

The chain recombines TRBV4-1 with TRBJ2-3; the D is unclear. Trimming shortened V by 6 bases and J by 0 bases, and 16 bases separated the two germline ends. The CDR3 spans 16 residues. Germline V gene lookup returns CDR1 MGHRA and CDR2 YSYEKL. CDR3 DNA sequence: TGCGCCAGCAGTTCGTCGATAGCCTCTAGCACAGATACGCAGTATTTT. Its protein product is CASSSSIASSTDTQYF.

Worth noting for this clonotype: A junction end diverges from the germline sequence, so it may reflect a read error. The rearrangement links TRBV4-1 to TRBJ2-1, with unresolved D. CDR3 length equals 15 residues. The germline gives CDR1 MGHRA, CDR2 YSYEKL. The CDR3 region is CASSHDNNGYNKQFF. The CDR3 DNA is TGCGCCAGTAGCCATGATAATAACGGCTACAATAAGCAGTTCTTC.

Note on this clonotype: A read error is likely, as this CDR3 ends without the conserved phenylalanine or tryptophan. It is unclear where the CDR3 begins or ends on the DNA, so no DNA is shown, and the CDR3 is as TCRdb lists it. The genes are TRBV11-1 and TRBJ2-1; the table calls TRBD2, which could not be checked here. The V gene's germline CDR1 is SGHAT and CDR2 FQDESV (reference sequence). The CDR3 spans 18 amino acids, including both terminal residues. Here the CDR3 reads CASSSESRTSGSGNKRFS.

Note on this clonotype: Given the absence of the conserved phenylalanine or tryptophan at the CDR3 end, a read error is likely. The chain carries TRBV6-2 or TRBV6-3 and TRBJ2-4; 11 bases line up with TRBD2. Germline V gives CDR1 MNHEY, CDR2 SVGEGT. This CDR3 comprises 18 residues. J lost 6 bases, V lost 3 bases, and 13 bases had no gene match. CDR3 sequence reads: CASSYSALAGDNANIQYL. The CDR3 bases are TGTGCCAGCAGTTATTCGGCACTAGCGGGGGATAACGCAAACATTCAGTACTTA.

Concerning this clonotype itself: A much larger clone differs by one base, so this may be a read error. The chain combines TRBV20-1 with TRBJ2-7, with D possibly being TRBD1 (6 bases). Germline loops: CDR1 DFQATT, CDR2 SNEGSKA (reference sequence). Trimming took 8 bases from V and 3 from J, leaving 14 bases between them. The CDR3 has 12 residues. Written as DNA, the CDR3 is TGCAGTACTATCACGACAGGCTACGAGCAGTACTTC. Protein product: CSTITTGYEQYF.

On this clonotype itself: This may come from a read error, since a much larger clone is one base off. The chain has TRBV11-3 and TRBJ2-3, with 12 positions matching TRBD2. The CDR3 is 16 amino acids. CDR1 is SGHNT, CDR2 YENEEA, per germline. Trimming cost V 5 bases and J 3 bases; bases outside gene matches: 6. CDR3 amino acids: CASSRTSGNITDTQYF. CDR3 in DNA: TGTGCCAGCAGCCGGACTAGCGGGAATATTACAGATACGCAGTATTTT.

As to this clonotype: The junction shows a germline mismatch at one end, possibly a read error. The V and J genes are TRBV6-5 and TRBJ2-5, with 7 bases identical to TRBD2. The CDR3 has 15 residues. Per the germline V gene, CDR1 is MNHEY and CDR2 is SVGAGI. The CDR3 sequence: CASSNSGGLEGTQYF. The DNA of the CDR3 is TGTGCCAGCAGTAACTCGGGGGGTTTGGAAGGGACCCAGTACTTC.

As concerns this clonotype: Possible read error: a much larger clone is one base away. V is TRBV20-1 and J is TRBJ2-1, with a possible D match to TRBD2 (5 bases). There are 14 residues in the CDR3. The germline V and J ends were trimmed by 7 bases and 7 bases, with 20 bases remaining between them. Germline V lookup: CDR1 DFQATT, CDR2 SNEGSKA (reference sequence). The CDR3 here is CSVSRRRPWNEQFF. The CDR3 DNA follows: TGCAGTGTTAGTAGGCGGAGGCCCTGGAATGAGCAGTTCTTC.

Ten or more counts support this clonotype. The chain couples TRBV7-8 to TRBJ2-3, with TRBD1 matching over 8 bases. Germline V gene lookup returns CDR1 SGHVS and CDR2 FQNEAQ. Losses at the gene ends were 5 bases for V and 5 bases for J; bases not matched to a gene: 3. CDR3 length: 13 amino acids. The CDR3 spells CASSHDRGDTQYF. CDR3 in DNA: TGTGCCAGCAGCCACGACAGGGGAGATACGCAGTATTTT.

The chain combines TRBV29-1 with TRBJ2-6, with D hard to call. CDR3 size: 16 residues. Germline lookup yields CDR1 SQVTM and CDR2 ANQGSEA. Trimming left V 8 bases short and J 1 base short, with 18 bases between. The CDR3 sequence: CSTQSGRNSGANVLTF. As DNA, the CDR3 is TGCAGCACTCAAAGTGGACGCAATTCTGGGGCCAACGTCCTGACTTTC.

Comment on this clonotype: One junction end does not reproduce the germline sequence, and a read error may be involved. The gene calls are TRBV6-5 and TRBJ2-1; D unresolved. The germline V gene encodes CDR1 MNHEY and CDR2 SVGAGI. This CDR3 is 15 amino acids long. For the CDR3, the DNA is TGTGCCAGCACTTACTTGGTACGGCGAAACCATGAGCAGTTCTTC. This gives the protein CASTYLVRRNHEQFF.

In the case of this clonotype: Germline and junction disagree at one end, which may indicate a read error. This chain uses TRBV11-2 with TRBJ2-1; D possibly corresponds to TRBD1 (5 bases). The CDR3 has 17 residues. Per germline, CDR1 SGHAT and CDR2 FQNNGV. The CDR3 reads CASSLVTVQKSYSEQFF. CDR3 sequence (DNA): TGTGCCAGTAGCTTAGTGACAGTCCAGAAGTCCTACAGTGAGCAGTTCTTC.

About this clonotype: A read error may account for a junction end that differs from germline. This chain uses TRBV11-2 with TRBJ2-7; no clear D. The CDR3 length is 14 residues. The germline V gene encodes CDR1 SGHAT and CDR2 FQNNGV. CDR3 loop: CARSLEVRGYEQYF. The CDR3, as DNA: TGTGCCAGGAGCTTAGAAGTCAGAGGCTACGAACAGTACTTC.

Of note for this clonotype: The junction differs from germline at one of its ends, possibly a read error. The gene calls are TRBV11-3 and TRBJ2-7; 8 nucleotides align to TRBD1. The V gene's germline CDR1 is SGHNT and CDR2 YENEEA. CDR3 length: 15 amino acids. CDR3 sequence: CAISLGQGARYEQYF. The DNA for the CDR3 is TGTGCCATCAGCTTAGGACAGGGAGCACGATACGAGCAGTACTTC.

On this clonotype itself: This could be a read error, since a much larger clone is one nucleotide away. CDR3 loop: CAWRVLGVNYGYTF. In DNA, the CDR3 is TGTGCCTGGAGAGTACTGGGAGTGAACTATGGCTACACCTTC. This chain connects TRBV30 to TRBJ1-2; D unresolved. This CDR3 has 14 residues. V lost 3 bases and J 2 bases, leaving 13 bases between the germline ends. Germline assignment: CDR1 GTSNPN and CDR2 SVGIG (reference sequence). Drawing the rest from reference TRBV30 and TRBJ1-2, the complete variable domain is SQTIHQWPATLVQPVGSPLSLECTVEGTSNPNLYWYRQAAGRGLQLLFYSVGIGQISSEVPQNLSASRPQDRQFILSSKKLLLSDSGFYLCAWRVLGVNYGYTFGSGTRLTVV.

This clonotype was seen many times. The chain joins TRBV6-4 to TRBJ2-1, with 7 nucleotides matching TRBD2. V dropped 3 bases and J dropped 9; count of bases not matched to a gene: 5. The CDR3 has 13 residues. Germline V CDR1 and CDR2: MRHNA, SNTAGT. CDR3 nucleotides: TGTGCCAGCAGTGAGGGAGGGGAGACTGAGCAGTTCTTC. Encoded protein: CASSEGGETEQFF.

To note about this clonotype: The junction and the germline gene differ at one end; a read error may be behind it. The chain carries TRBV6-5 and TRBJ2-2, with a tentative D call TRBD1 (5 bases). In germline, CDR1 is MNHEY, CDR2 SVGAGI. The CDR3 length is 15 residues. This CDR3 is CASILDSHHTWELFF. DNA of the CDR3: TGTGCCAGCATTTTAGACAGTCATCACACCTGGGAGCTGTTTTTT.

As regards this clonotype: Germline is not matched at one junction end, which may reflect a read error. CDR3 sequence reads: CASSLLTRGPETQYF. DNA of the CDR3: TGTGCCAGCAGCTTATTAACGAGAGGGCCAGAAACGCAGTATTTT. The chain uses TRBV11-2 and TRBJ2-3; possible D gene TRBD2, 5 bases. The CDR3 has 15 amino acids. CDR1 SGHAT and CDR2 FQNNGV come from the germline V gene.

Comment on this clonotype: Germline and junction disagree at one end, which may indicate a read error. This chain joins TRBV4-1 and TRBJ1-1; unclear D gene. Germline CDR1 is MGHRA and CDR2 is YSYEKL. This CDR3 has 14 residues. This CDR3 reads CASSQQQRSTEVFF. CDR3 sequence (DNA): TGCGCCAGCAGCCAACAGCAGAGGAGTACAGAAGTTTTCTTT.